Presented here are 6 T cell receptor beta chains from one specimen sequenced in a study of cytomegalovirus exposure and HLA in healthy donors. Use of 60 Vbeta and 13 Jbeta primers characterized the PCR. Assay: immunoSEQ multiplex PCR; the TCRdb copy retains only in-frame clones and omits some. The sample holds some 140,000 clones, around 80% seen once. Input material: PBMCs. These receptors came from a man aged 30 to 39 in good health.

This clone was picked up one time. The gene calls are TRBV19 and TRBJ2-2; 16 bases agree with TRBD2. This CDR3 region has 21 residues. Germline loops: CDR1 LNHDA, CDR2 SQIVND (reference sequence). V shed 0 bases and J 5 bases; nucleotides not matched to a gene: 12. DNA for the CDR3: TGTGCCAGTAGTATAGATTATGGGAAGGGACTAGCGGGAGGGGGAACCGGGGAGCTGTTTTTT. It is translated as CASSIDYGKGLAGGGTGELFF.

The chain joins TRBV11-2 to TRBJ2-7; D may be TRBD2 (5 bases). The CDR3 consists of 11 residues. V gave up 2 bases and J gave up 7 bases, with 6 bases separating them. Germline assignment: CDR1 SGHAT and CDR2 FQNNGV. This chain's CDR3 is CASSLPGEQYF. CDR3 coding DNA: TGTGCCAGCAGCTTACCGGGGGAGCAGTACTTC.

This sequence joins TRBV5-1 and TRBJ2-2; no clear D. This CDR3 is built from 14 residues. Germline V gene sequence: CDR1 SGHRS, CDR2 YFSETQ. The V and J ends lost 0 bases and 7 bases respectively, with 10 bases between them. The CDR3, as DNA: TGCGCCAGCAGCTTGGCCGAGGTAGTCGGGGAGCTGTTTTTT. It yields the protein CASSLAEVVGELFF. Full variable domain (missing parts from reference TRBV5-1 and TRBJ2-2): KAGVTQTPRYLIKTRGQQVTLSCSPISGHRSVSWYQQTPGQGLQFLFEYFSETQRNKGNFPGRFSGRQFSNSRSEMNVSTLELGDSALYLCASSLAEVVGELFFGEGSRLTVL.

The rearrangement joins TRBV28 to TRBJ1-1; TRBD1 agrees at 8 bases. The CDR3 runs 14 residues. V lost 5 bases and J lost 5; bases outside the gene matches: 7. Germline CDR1 and CDR2: MDHEN and SYDVKM. The DNA for the CDR3 is TGTGCCAGCAGTCCACGACAGGGGATAACTGAAGCTTTCTTT. It translates to CASSPRQGITEAFF. Together with reference TRBV28 and TRBJ1-1, the CDR3 gives the full variable domain: DVKVTQSSRYLVKRTGEKVFLECVQDMDHENMFWYRQDPGLGLRLIYFSYDVKMKEKGDIPEGYSVSREKKERFSLILESASTNQTSMYLCASSPRQGITEAFFGQGTRLTVV.

This clone was observed a single time. CDR3 bases: TGTGCCAGCAGAGGGGGAGCAGGGGAGCCCCAGCATTTT. Translation: CASRGGAGEPQHF. The chain uses TRBV28 and TRBJ1-5; maybe TRBD1 (6 bases). This CDR3 has 13 amino acids. V was cut by 6 bases and J by 8 bases, with 14 bases left in between. The germline V gene has CDR1 MDHEN and CDR2 SYDVKM.

V gene TRBV9 combines with J gene TRBJ2-4; 9 bases map to TRBD2. This CDR3 region has 19 residues. Trimming took 4 bases from V and 1 from J; bases not matched to a gene: 15. Germline CDR1 and CDR2: SGDLS and YYNGEE. The chain's CDR3 is CASSPSGRWSGRAKNIQYF. CDR3 sequence (DNA): TGTGCCAGCAGCCCCAGCGGGAGGTGGTCGGGGAGGGCCAAAAACATTCAGTACTTC.